The sequence of this T cell receptor beta chain was determined in a study of tumor and adjacent non-tumor tissue in lung cancer. The library came from three nested PCR rounds adapted from ARM-PCR protocols. Each CDR3 protein gets one entry after TCRdb re-called the multiplex PCR reads with MiXCR. The table has about 78,000 distinct CDR3 sequences, over 80% seen once. The template was RNA from unsorted bulk tissue. Chemotherapy-naive patients with new lung cancer underwent thoracic surgery in China, August–late 2014. This CDR3 region has 13 residues. CDR1 and CDR2 (germline): ENHRY, SYGVKD. V usage is TRBV10-3 and J usage is TRBJ2-3, with a possible D match to TRBD2 (6 bases). Sequenced: lung tumor tissue. This clonotype originated in a woman between 45 and 65 years old with non-small cell lung cancer. The CDR3 DNA is TGTGGCATTGTACGGGGGAGCACAGATACGCAGTATTTT. This gives the protein CGIVRGSTDTQYF.